These 14 T cell receptor beta chains were sequenced from one sample in a study of T cell repertoires and leukemia-associated antigens. TCRdb analysed the 5' RACE reads with MiXCR anew, one entry per CDR3 protein. The table has 13,000 to 15,000 distinct CDR3 sequences, 39% seen once; the top ten hold nearly 9.5%. No antigen has been assigned to these receptors. Material: CD3+ T cells sorted from blood and cultured. These receptors were obtained from a female donor in good health.

This rearrangement joins TRBV10-3 to TRBJ2-2; 7 bases are shared with TRBD2. The germline V gene encodes CDR1 ENHRY and CDR2 SYGVKD. Germline trimming cut 8 bases from V and 1 base from J; bases unmatched to any gene: 10. This CDR3 spans 16 amino acids. The CDR3 region is CAIGKTSGVNTGELFF. CDR3 DNA: TGTGCCATCGGAAAAACAAGCGGGGTGAACACCGGGGAGCTGTTTTTT.

The chain couples TRBV10-3 to TRBJ2-7; D gene unclear. The CDR3 length is 13 residues. CDR1 and CDR2 (germline): ENHRY, SYGVKD. V shed 2 bases and J shed 7 bases, with 12 bases lying between them. CDR3 nucleotides: TGTGCCATCAGTGAGGCCGTAGAGTGGGAGCAGTACTTC. Its protein product is CAISEAVEWEQYF.

The V call is TRBV5-1, the J call TRBJ2-3; TRBD2 is a possible D gene (6 bases). The germline V gene encodes CDR1 SGHRS and CDR2 YFSETQ. Trimming pared 0 bases from V and 3 bases from J, leaving 17 bases between. This CDR3 contains 17 residues. CDR3 nucleotides: TGCGCCAGCAGCTTGGGCAGGACAAGGAGGGCAACAGATACGCAGTATTTT. This encodes CASSLGRTRRATDTQYF.

Note on this clonotype: At one boundary the junction diverges from the germline segment, which might be a read error. The chain is built from TRBV18 and TRBJ2-5, with 10 bases matching TRBD2. CDR1 KGHSH and CDR2 LQKENI come from the germline V gene. There are 16 residues in the CDR3. The CDR3 DNA follows: TGTGCCAGCTCACCCCGGACTAGCGGCCCAAAAGAGGCCCAGTACTTC. The encoded protein is CASSPRTSGPKEAQYF.

In DNA, the CDR3 is TGCAGTGCTAGCTGCGGGACTACGCTCTACAATGAGCAGTTCTTC. It encodes CSASCGTTLYNEQFF. The rearrangement joins TRBV20-1 to TRBJ2-1; 7 positions match TRBD2. Trimming cost V 3 bases and J 3 bases; bases outside gene matches: 8. The CDR3 is 15 amino acids. Germline CDR1 reads DFQATT; CDR2 reads SNEGSKA (reference sequence).

The chain carries TRBV11-2 and TRBJ2-1; D is possibly TRBD1 (5 bases). CDR1 is SGHAT and CDR2 is FQNNGV in the germline V gene. V shed 10 bases and J shed 3 bases, with 13 bases lying between them. The CDR3 has 13 amino acids. DNA of the CDR3: TGTGCCACTCGGACAACAGGCTACAATGAGCAGTTCTTC. Residues: CATRTTGYNEQFF.

By share of the sample, this clonotype is medium-sized. J is TRBJ2-1 and V is TRBV24-1; unclear D gene. CDR1 is KGHDR and CDR2 is SFDVKD in the germline V gene. The CDR3 is 11 residues long. Trimming shortened V by 5 bases and J by 8 bases, and 6 bases separated the two germline ends. The CDR3, as DNA: TGTGCCACCAGTGCTCGTGATGAGCAGTTCTTC. Its protein product is CATSARDEQFF.

As concerns this clonotype: Without the conserved terminal phenylalanine or tryptophan, this CDR3 likely stems from a read error. The V and J genes are TRBV20-1 and TRBJ1-6; the D gene is possibly TRBD1 (5 bases). The CDR3 consists of 16 residues. Germline V gene lookup returns CDR1 DFQATT and CDR2 SNEGSKA (reference sequence). The CDR3 loop reads CGARGPLPSYNSPLHL. The CDR3 DNA sequence: TGCGGTGCTAGGGGTCCCTTGCCCTCCTATAATTCACCCCTCCACCTT.

This clonotype was found many times. The chain combines TRBV7-8 with TRBJ2-1, with 11 bases aligning to TRBD2. Germline trimming cut 0 bases from V and 9 bases from J; bases unmatched to any gene: 7. Germline lookup yields CDR1 SGHVS and CDR2 FQNEAQ. This CDR3 spans 16 amino acids. CDR3 in amino acids: CASSLAGLAVAGEQFF. The CDR3 nucleotides are TGTGCCAGCAGCTTAGCGGGACTAGCGGTTGCAGGTGAGCAGTTCTTC.

This clonotype has a handful of counts. CDR3 region: CASSLAGPGYNSPLHF. In DNA, the CDR3 is TGCGCCAGCAGCTTGGCCGGGCCGGGCTATAATTCACCCCTCCACTTT. The chain couples TRBV5-1 to TRBJ1-6; D is unclear. This CDR3 is built from 16 residues. The ends were cut back, 0 bases at V and 3 bases at J, with 10 bases in the middle. Per germline, CDR1 SGHRS and CDR2 YFSETQ.

This clonotype has a count of ten or more. The chain employs TRBV6-5 and TRBJ2-3; 13 nucleotides match TRBD2. V shed 5 bases, J shed 1 base, and the junction held 27 bases outside the gene matches. The CDR3 runs 24 residues. Germline V lookup: CDR1 MNHEY, CDR2 SVGAGI. The CDR3 loop is CASSRGGQVPPGTSGNGGTDTQYF. For the CDR3, the DNA is TGTGCCAGCAGTAGAGGGGGACAGGTTCCTCCCGGGACTAGCGGGAACGGAGGCACAGATACGCAGTATTTT.

This clonotype counts as medium-sized (0.01 to 0.1%). The chain joins TRBV7-2 to TRBJ2-2; D is possibly TRBD2 (6 bases). V was clipped by 1 base and J by 0 bases, with 12 bases between them. The V gene's germline CDR1 is SGHTA and CDR2 FQGNSA. The CDR3 spans 17 residues. The DNA of the CDR3 is TGTGCCAGCAGCTTAGTTGCGGGAAGCACGAACACCGGGGAGCTGTTTTTT. Its translation: CASSLVAGSTNTGELFF.

With respect to this clonotype: At one of its ends the junction is not consistent with the germline gene, which may arise from a read error. The chain employs TRBV12-3 or TRBV12-4 and TRBJ2-7, with 11 bases identical to TRBD2. There are 15 residues in the CDR3. The CDR3 loop reads CASSRQTSGAAERYF. CDR3 DNA sequence: TGTGCCAGCAGTCGACAGACTAGCGGGGCCGCCGAGCGGTACTTC.

This clonotype was seen ten or more times. This rearrangement joins TRBV6-5 to TRBJ2-5; 11 bases match TRBD2. CDR1 is MNHEY and CDR2 is SVGAGI in the germline V gene. V gave up 0 bases and J gave up 4 bases; unmatched junction bases: 4. CDR3 length: 16 residues. The CDR3 is CASSYSGLAGGETQYF. The CDR3 region has the DNA TGTGCCAGCAGTTACTCAGGGCTAGCGGGAGGAGAGACCCAGTACTTC.